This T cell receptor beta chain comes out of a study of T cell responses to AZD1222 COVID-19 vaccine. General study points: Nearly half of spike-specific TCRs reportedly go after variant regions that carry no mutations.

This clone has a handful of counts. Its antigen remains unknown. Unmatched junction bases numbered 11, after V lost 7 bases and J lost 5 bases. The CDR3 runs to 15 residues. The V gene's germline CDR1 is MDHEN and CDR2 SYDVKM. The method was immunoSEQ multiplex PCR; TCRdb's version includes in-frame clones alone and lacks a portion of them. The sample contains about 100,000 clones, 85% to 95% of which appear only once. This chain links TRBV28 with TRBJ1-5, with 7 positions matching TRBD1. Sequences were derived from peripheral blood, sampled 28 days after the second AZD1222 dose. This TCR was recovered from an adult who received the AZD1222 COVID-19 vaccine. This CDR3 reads CASTPLGGGDQPQHF. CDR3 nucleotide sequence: TGTGCCAGCACCCCCTTGGGAGGGGGCGATCAGCCCCAGCATTTT. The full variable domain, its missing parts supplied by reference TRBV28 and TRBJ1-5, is DVKVTQSSRYLVKRTGEKVFLECVQDMDHENMFWYRQDPGLGLRLIYFSYDVKMKEKGDIPEGYSVSREKKERFSLILESASTNQTSMYLCASTPLGGGDQPQHFGDGTRLSIL.